The present TCR beta chain was sequenced within a study of blood T cell repertoires in COVID-19. Study information: From T cells, B-cell-depleted T cells, or PBMCs came the material, which was cDNA or gDNA.

In the source study's methods: Reference gene primer amplification yielded estimated nucleated cell counts. Repertoires were generated with immunoSEQ multiplex PCR, while TCRdb's copy carries only in-frame clones and drops some. Clone size and the V and J calls come from that table; the DNA yielded D and trimming. The table includes some 150,000 clones, 80% to 85% detected once. The CDR3 is made up of 12 amino acids. Trimming removed 6 bases from V and 5 bases from J, with 11 bases in between. Per germline, CDR1 SGHRS and CDR2 YFSETQ. One Seattle source followed patients from active infection through their disease course. The table lists this clone with a few counts.

The rearrangement uses TRBV5-1 and TRBJ1-2, with D uncertain. This receptor was identified in a woman aged 70-85 years with COVID-19, enrolled during active disease. The sample taken for sequencing was peripheral blood. This CDR3 reads CASTADSYGYTF. Here the CDR3 DNA reads TGCGCCAGCACTGCAGACTCGTATGGCTACACCTTC.